The 23 T cell receptor beta chains presented below share a single source sample, sequenced in a study of control samples from healthy donors and cancer patients. Profiled with immunoSEQ multiplex PCR; TCRdb holds only in-frame clones, not every one. The data show roughly 40,000 clones, more than 85% seen once. Material for sequencing was blood. The receptors stem from a woman aged 45-60 years in good health.

The rearrangement uses TRBV9 and TRBJ2-7; TRBD1 agrees at 9 bases. With 3 bases clipped from V and 4 bases from J, the junction kept 11 bases outside the gene matches. The CDR3 is made up of 16 amino acids. CDR1 and CDR2 (germline): SGDLS, YYNGEE. CDR3: CASSEGYGQGLYEQYF. CDR3 bases: TGTGCCAGCAGCGAAGGATACGGACAGGGGTTGTACGAGCAGTACTTC.

This chain links TRBV29-1 with TRBJ1-5, with 7 bases matching TRBD1. The V segment lost 6 bases and the J segment 0 bases; nucleotides outside the gene matches: 5. Germline V gene data show CDR1 as SQVTM and CDR2 as ANQGSEA. The CDR3 has 14 residues. CDR3 protein: CSVTTGNSNQPQHF. The CDR3 bases are TGCAGCGTAACGACAGGGAATAGCAATCAGCCCCAGCATTTT.

This clone was seen a single time. This chain links TRBV7-2 with TRBJ1-6; D not certain. This CDR3 is 16 amino acids long. Germline CDR1 reads SGHTA; CDR2 reads FQGNSA. V lost 5 bases, J lost 0 bases, and 11 bases lay in between. This chain's CDR3 is CASSLIHSSYNSPLHF. The CDR3 nucleotides are TGTGCCAGCAGCCTTATTCATAGCTCCTATAATTCACCCCTCCACTTT. The variable domain in full, with the rest retrieved from reference TRBV7-2 and TRBJ1-6, is GAGVSQSPSNKVTEKGKDVELRCDPISGHTALYWYRQSLGQGLEFLIYFQGNSAPDKSGLPSDRFSAERTGGSVSTLTIQRTQQEDSAVYLCASSLIHSSYNSPLHFGNGTRLTVT.

V gene TRBV28 combines with J gene TRBJ2-3, with 9 bases lining up with TRBD2. The ends lost 2 bases at V and 3 bases at J; junction bases unmatched: 6. The germline V gene encodes CDR1 MDHEN and CDR2 SYDVKM. The CDR3 covers 16 residues. The CDR3 reads CASSLGAGGRTDTQYF. CDR3 DNA: TGTGCCAGCAGTTTAGGAGCGGGGGGCCGAACAGATACGCAGTATTTT.

The chain joins TRBV5-1 to TRBJ2-7, with D possibly being TRBD1 (5 bases). The CDR3 length is 14 residues. V lost 6 bases and J lost 0, with 13 bases in between. Germline CDR1 is SGHRS and CDR2 is YFSETQ. The CDR3 region has the DNA TGCGCCAGCACCGACCTGGGGCACTCCTACGAGCAGTACTTC. The encoded protein is CASTDLGHSYEQYF.

This sequence joins TRBV29-1 and TRBJ1-4; D gene uncertain. The CDR3 has 16 amino acids. CDR1 is SQVTM, CDR2 ANQGSEA, per germline. The V end lost 0 bases, the J end lost 5 bases, and 16 bases lay between the germline ends. CDR3 bases: TGCAGCGTTGAAGATCAAGGGTCCCCGGAGAATGAAAAACTGTTTTTT. As protein: CSVEDQGSPENEKLFF.

The chain uses TRBV28 and TRBJ1-2; D remains ambiguous. V lost 7 bases, J lost 6 bases, and 15 bases lay in between. CDR1 and CDR2 from the germline V gene are MDHEN and SYDVKM. The CDR3 runs to 13 residues. CDR3 in DNA: TGTGCCAGCACGCGGACGCGGAGGGATGGCTACACCTTC. Its protein product is CASTRTRRDGYTF.

The chain couples TRBV20-1 to TRBJ2-7, with D perhaps TRBD1 or TRBD2 (5 bases each). The CDR3 spans 15 residues. Germline V gene lookup returns CDR1 DFQATT and CDR2 SNEGSKA (reference sequence). Trimming removed 3 bases at V and 6 bases at J, with 21 bases between. CDR3 amino acids: CSASWKGLARGEQYF. For the CDR3, the DNA is TGCAGTGCTAGTTGGAAGGGGCTAGCTCGGGGCGAGCAGTACTTC.

V is TRBV27 and J is TRBJ1-6; no clear D. Trimming took off 3 bases at V and 7 bases at J, with 4 bases between the two ends. The CDR3 contains 12 residues. From germline, CDR1 is MNHEY and CDR2 SMNVEV (reference sequence). The CDR3, as DNA: TGTGCCAGCAGTTTCCCCAATTCACCCCTCCACTTT. It specifies CASSFPNSPLHF.

The chain joins TRBV19 to TRBJ1-3; no definite D call. CDR3 size: 15 residues. V dropped 5 bases and J dropped 0 bases, with 11 bases sitting between them. Germline loops: CDR1 LNHDA, CDR2 SQIVND (reference sequence). The CDR3 reads CASSQGYSSGNTIYF. CDR3 in DNA: TGTGCCAGTAGTCAAGGGTACAGCTCTGGAAACACCATATATTTT. Full variable domain (outside the CDR3, taken from reference TRBV19 and TRBJ1-3): DGGITQSPKYLFRKEGQNVTLSCEQNLNHDAMYWYRQDPGQGLRLIYYSQIVNDFQKGDIAEGYSVSREKKESFPLTVTSAQKNPTAFYLCASSQGYSSGNTIYFGEGSWLTVV.

The rearrangement uses TRBV20-1 and TRBJ2-7; D ambiguous. CDR1 is DFQATT, CDR2 SNEGSKA, per germline (reference sequence). V was cut by 3 bases and J by 2 bases, with 8 bases left in between. CDR3 size: 12 residues. This CDR3 reads CSASRLAYEQYF. CDR3 nucleotide sequence: TGCAGTGCTAGTCGTTTAGCCTACGAGCAGTACTTC.

The genes are TRBV7-2 and TRBJ1-4, with D perhaps matching TRBD1 (6 bases). From germline, CDR1 is SGHTA and CDR2 FQGNSA. Trimming shortened V by 1 base and J by 7 bases, and 13 bases separated the two germline ends. CDR3 length: 15 residues. Here the CDR3 reads CASSLVTGSGEKLFF. The CDR3 nucleotides read TGTGCCAGCAGCTTAGTTACAGGGTCGGGTGAAAAACTGTTTTTT.

The chain joins TRBV2 to TRBJ2-3; unclear D gene. Trimming pared 6 bases from V and 0 bases from J, leaving 13 bases between. This CDR3 has 15 residues. CDR1 and CDR2 from the germline V gene are SNHLY and FYNNEI. The CDR3 is CASRGLALSTDTQYF. The CDR3 DNA follows: TGTGCCAGCAGGGGGTTAGCCCTGAGCACAGATACGCAGTATTTT.

J is TRBJ1-1 and V is TRBV6-2 or TRBV6-3; perhaps TRBD1 as D (6 bases). The CDR3 totals 15 residues. V lost 2 bases to trimming and J lost 11 bases, with 21 bases between them. CDR1 is MNHEY and CDR2 is SVGEGT in the germline V gene. The CDR3 coding sequence is TGTGCCAGCAGTTACCCGACGGGGGCACTCGCCGGGGCTTTCTTT. This translates into CASSYPTGALAGAFF.

The chain joins TRBV7-2 to TRBJ2-3; 9 bases are a match to TRBD1. The CDR3 consists of 15 residues. V shed 1 base, J shed 2 bases, and the junction held 1 base outside the gene matches. The germline V gene encodes CDR1 SGHTA and CDR2 FQGNSA. The CDR3 sequence: CASSLVQGATDTQYF. The CDR3 coding sequence is TGTGCCAGCAGCTTAGTACAGGGGGCCACAGATACGCAGTATTTT.

V usage is TRBV3-1 (or the pseudogene TRBV3-2) and J usage is TRBJ1-5; no clear D. The germline V gene has CDR1 LGHDT and CDR2 YNNKEL (reference sequence). Trimming took off 4 bases at V and 3 bases at J, with 10 bases between the two ends. The CDR3 extends over 14 amino acids. CDR3 amino acids: CASSRRGYNQPQHF. CDR3 DNA sequence: TGTGCCAGCAGCCGTCGGGGATACAATCAGCCCCAGCATTTT.

The chain is built from TRBV4-3 and TRBJ2-1; D is uncertain. Germline V CDR1 and CDR2: LGHNA, YSLEER. V lost 0 bases and J 3 bases, leaving 9 bases between the germline ends. The CDR3 loop spans 15 amino acids. CDR3 coding DNA: TGCGCCAGCAGCCAAGAGTCTGGAGACTACAATGAGCAGTTCTTC. Translated, it gives CASSQESGDYNEQFF.

The chain uses TRBV6-5 and TRBJ1-5, with no clear D. Trimming cost V 5 bases and J 1 base, with 12 bases left between them. CDR1 and CDR2 (germline): MNHEY, SVGAGI. The CDR3 spans 15 residues. CDR3 in amino acids: CASSLDPRSNQPQHF. CDR3 bases: TGTGCCAGCAGTCTGGACCCCCGCAGCAATCAGCCCCAGCATTTT.

The gene calls are TRBV6-5 and TRBJ1-2; D might be TRBD1 (5 bases). Germline CDR1 MNHEY, CDR2 SVGAGI. The CDR3 runs 14 residues. The V and J ends lost 6 bases and 2 bases respectively, with 13 bases between them. The CDR3 loop is CASSPGTANYGYTF. The CDR3 coding sequence is TGTGCCAGCAGCCCCGGGACGGCGAACTATGGCTACACCTTC.

The V call is TRBV27, the J call TRBJ1-6; D call uncertain. The CDR3 is 14 residues long. V lost 8 bases and J lost 10, with 18 bases in between. Germline loops: CDR1 MNHEY, CDR2 SMNVEV (reference sequence). The CDR3 sequence: CASCRSGIRSPLHF. The CDR3 nucleotides are TGTGCCAGCTGTCGCTCGGGAATTAGGTCACCCCTCCACTTT.

The chain employs TRBV24-1 and TRBJ1-2; 9 nucleotides line up with TRBD1. Trimming at V came to 5 bases and at J to 1 base, leaving 10 bases not matched to a gene. The CDR3 totals 17 residues. Per the germline V gene, CDR1 is KGHDR and CDR2 is SFDVKD. The CDR3 loop is CATSGHGTGPYNYGYTF. In DNA, the CDR3 is TGTGCCACCAGTGGGCACGGGACAGGGCCTTATAACTATGGCTACACCTTC.

The chain employs TRBV28 and TRBJ1-4; TRBD1 agrees at 10 bases. V was pared by 5 bases and J by 4 bases, with 1 base of the junction left unmatched. The germline V gene encodes CDR1 MDHEN and CDR2 SYDVKM. This CDR3 is 14 amino acids long. The CDR3 DNA sequence: TGTGCCAGCAGTCGGACAGGGGGTAATGAAAAACTGTTTTTT. Translating it yields CASSRTGGNEKLFF.

Only one count was recorded for this clone. The rearrangement joins TRBV9 to TRBJ1-4; D is perhaps TRBD1 (5 bases). The germline V gene has CDR1 SGDLS and CDR2 YYNGEE. CDR3 length equals 15 residues. The V and J ends lost 0 bases and 8 bases respectively, with 14 bases between them. The CDR3 loop reads CASSVEAGMSEKLFF. As DNA, the CDR3 is TGTGCCAGCAGCGTAGAGGCAGGGATGAGCGAAAAACTGTTTTTT.